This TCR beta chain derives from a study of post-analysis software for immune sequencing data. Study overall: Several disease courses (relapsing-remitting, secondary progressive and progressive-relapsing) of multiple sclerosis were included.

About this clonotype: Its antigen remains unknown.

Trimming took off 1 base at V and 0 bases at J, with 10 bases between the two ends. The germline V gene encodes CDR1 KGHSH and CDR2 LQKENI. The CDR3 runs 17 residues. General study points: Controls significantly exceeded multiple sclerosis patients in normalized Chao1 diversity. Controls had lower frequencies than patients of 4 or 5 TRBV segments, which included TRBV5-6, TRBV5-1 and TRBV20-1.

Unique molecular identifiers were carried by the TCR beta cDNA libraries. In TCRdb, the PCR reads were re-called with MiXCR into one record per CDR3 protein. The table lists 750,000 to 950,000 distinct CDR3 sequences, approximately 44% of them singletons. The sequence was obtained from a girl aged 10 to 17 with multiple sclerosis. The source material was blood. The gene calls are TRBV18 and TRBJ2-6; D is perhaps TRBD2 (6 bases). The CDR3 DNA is TGTGCCAGCTCACCACTGGGGGGTCCCTCTGGGGCCAACGTCCTGACTTTC. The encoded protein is CASSPLGGPSGANVLTF.